This TCR beta chain was documented in a study of blood T cell repertoires in COVID-19. Points on this clone: Sequence at one end of the junction differs from germline and may be a read error.

Method: immunoSEQ multiplex PCR; TCRdb's copy keeps in-frame clones and lacks some. This table has about 250,000 clones, around 83% appearing once. The CDR3 totals 17 residues. The germline V gene has CDR1 SGHRS and CDR2 YFSETQ. Sequenced input: peripheral blood. The gene calls are TRBV5-1 and TRBJ2-5; 7 positions match TRBD2. The TCR originated in a man at least 80 years old with acute or convalescent COVID-19. CDR3 protein: CASSLAAIQRGGVTQYF. In DNA form, the CDR3 reads TGCGCCAGCAGCTTGGCCGCGATTCAGAGGGGAGGGGTGACCCAATACTTC.